Listed below are T cell receptor beta chains from one sample, sequenced in a study of early T cells in non-severe SARS-CoV-2 infection. TCRdb reprocessed the 5' RACE reads via MiXCR and lists one record per CDR3 protein. The table has nearly 60,000 distinct CDR3 sequences, roughly 13% seen once; the top ten hold roughly a tenth. Sequencing input: whole blood. The receptors originated from an adult who was a healthcare worker with PCR-confirmed SARS-CoV-2 infection or an uninfected control (not recorded which). The CDR3 runs from the conserved cysteine through the conserved F or W. A D gene is named only where the DNA matches it firmly. Clone sizes are given selectively: once, few, many, or a class where the clone is expanded.

v_gene	j_gene	d_gene	abundance	CDR3nt	CDR3aa
TRBV6-2/TRBV6-3	TRBJ2-1	-	-	TGTGCCAGCAGTTCGTTACGGACTACCGGATACAATGAGCAGTTCTTC	CASSSLRTTGYNEQFF
TRBV13	TRBJ1-6	TRBD1	-	TGTGCCAGCAGCTTACGACAGGGAGAAAATTCACCCCTCCACTTT	CASSLRQGENSPLHF
TRBV12-3/TRBV12-4	TRBJ1-2	-	many	TGTGCCAGCAGTTTAGCGGCGGCAAACCCCGCTCGTGGCTACACCTTC	CASSLAAANPARGYTF
TRBV6-2/TRBV6-3	TRBJ2-6	-	many	TGTGCCAGCAGTCGGAGCTCTGGGGCCAACGTCCTGACTTTC	CASSRSSGANVLTF
TRBV7-2	TRBJ2-3	-	-	TGTGCCAGCAGCCAGTCTCACGCTAGCACAGATACGCAGTATTTT	CASSQSHASTDTQYF
TRBV7-9	TRBJ1-1	-	many	TGTGCCAGCAGCTTCATCAGCACTGAAGCTTTCTTT	CASSFISTEAFF
TRBV5-5	TRBJ1-1	-	-	TGTGCCAGCGCCGTATGGATGAACACTGAAGCTTTCTTT	CASAVWMNTEAFF
TRBV11-2	TRBJ2-1	TRBD1	many	TGTGCCAGCAGCATCACCCCGACAGGGGGCATATACAATGAGCAGTTCTTC	CASSITPTGGIYNEQFF
TRBV9	TRBJ2-3	TRBD2	-	TGTGCCAGCAGCGTAGCACTAGCGGGGCAAGATACGCAGTATTTT	CASSVALAGQDTQYF
TRBV20-1	TRBJ2-3	-	few	TGCAGTGCTAGAGATCCCCCAGGCACAGATACGCAGTATTTT	CSARDPPGTDTQYF
TRBV10-3	TRBJ2-1	TRBD1	-	TGTGCCTCGGGACAGGGGTACAATGAGCAGTTCTTC	CASGQGYNEQFF
TRBV6-5	TRBJ2-6	TRBD1	many	TGTGCCAGCAGTTACACCGGACAGGGTTTGGGGGCCAACGTCCTGACTTTC	CASSYTGQGLGANVLTF
TRBV6-2/TRBV6-3	TRBJ2-7	TRBD1	-	TGTGCCAGCAGTTACTCCGCGGAAGGACAGGGCGCTCCTTTCCCGAGCTCCTACGAGCAGTACTTC	CASSYSAEGQGAPFPSSYEQYF
TRBV7-2	TRBJ2-2	TRBD2	-	TGTGCCAGCAGCTTAGCGCTTTCGGGGGGCGGGGAGCTGTTTTTT	CASSLALSGGGELFF
TRBV11-2	TRBJ2-1	-	medium-sized	TGTGCCAGCAGCTTCTACCGACCGAATAATGAGCAGTTCTTC	CASSFYRPNNEQFF
TRBV7-3	TRBJ1-1	-	few	TGTGCCAGCAGCTTAGCCCCGAACACTGAAGCTTTCTTT	CASSLAPNTEAFF
TRBV20-1	TRBJ2-1	-	-	TGCAGTGCGACAGTCACTTACAATGAGCAGTTCTTC	CSATVTYNEQFF
TRBV6-5	TRBJ2-7	TRBD2	many	TGTGCCAGCAGCGTTAGCGGGGACCACGCCTACGAGCAGTACTTC	CASSVSGDHAYEQYF
TRBV6-5	TRBJ1-4	-	many	TGTGCCAGCAGTTACTCGGGGGCCCCTGAAAAACTGTTTTTT	CASSYSGAPEKLFF
TRBV19	TRBJ2-7	-	many	TGTGCCAGTAGTCTTCTCCCAGGATACGAGCAGTACTTC	CASSLLPGYEQYF
TRBV27	TRBJ1-6	-	-	TGTGCCAGCAGTTTATCGATTGGCAGGGGTGATTCACCCCTCCACTTT	CASSLSIGRGDSPLHF
TRBV7-9	TRBJ2-7	-	-	TGTGCCAGCAGCTTATCGGGGGAGCAGTACTTC	CASSLSGEQYF
TRBV27	TRBJ1-5	-	many	TGTGCCAGCAGTTTCCAACCAACCGACAGCCACAATCAGCCCCAGCATTTT	CASSFQPTDSHNQPQHF
TRBV10-2	TRBJ2-7	-	many	TGCGCCAGCACCTACCCGGGAACGAAGAACGAGCAGTACTTC	CASTYPGTKNEQYF
TRBV5-6	TRBJ2-7	-	many	TGTGCCAGCAGCACCGACAGAGACTACGAGCAGTACTTC	CASSTDRDYEQYF
TRBV28	TRBJ1-3	-	-	TGTGCCAGCAGTTTACAAGGGACTGGAAACACCATATATTTT	CASSLQGTGNTIYF
TRBV10-2	TRBJ1-1	-	few	TGCGCCAGCACAGGAGACACTGAAGCTTTCTTT	CASTGDTEAFF
TRBV25-1	TRBJ1-5	-	few	TGTGCCAGCAGTGGAACAGCCGGACAGCCCCAGCATTTT	CASSGTAGQPQHF
TRBV11-1	TRBJ2-1	TRBD2	many	TGTGCCAGCAGCTTATCCAGCGGGGGGCCGGGTGAGCAGTTCTTC	CASSLSSGGPGEQFF
TRBV7-9	TRBJ2-1	-	many	TGTGCCAGCAGCCCTACCGGCAATGAGCAGTTCTTC	CASSPTGNEQFF
TRBV6-1	TRBJ2-4	-	many	TGTGCCAGCAGTGAGGCCGCCAGGGGACTAGCCAAAAACATTCAGTACTTC	CASSEAARGLAKNIQYF
TRBV19	TRBJ1-5	-	many	TGTGCCAGTAGTAAGGGACAAGCCCTCAATCAGCCCCAGCATTTT	CASSKGQALNQPQHF
TRBV7-6	TRBJ2-1	TRBD2	medium-sized	TGTGCCAGCAGCTTAAGTAGCGGGGGAAGCTCCTACAATGAGCAGTTCTTC	CASSLSSGGSSYNEQFF
TRBV29-1	TRBJ1-3	-	few	TGCAGCGTGTCCCAGAGCTCTGGAAACACCATATATTTT	CSVSQSSGNTIYF
TRBV5-1	TRBJ2-7	-	many	TGCGCCAGTGCCCAGGGGATACTAACCTACGAGCAGTACTTC	CASAQGILTYEQYF
TRBV7-6	TRBJ2-1	-	few	TGTGCCAGCAGCTTAGCGCGATCCAGCGTGAATGGGAATGAGCAGTTCTTC	CASSLARSSVNGNEQFF
TRBV29-1	TRBJ1-2	-	many	TGCAGCGTTGGAACGAGCATTTCGAACTATGGCTACACCTTC	CSVGTSISNYGYTF
TRBV19	TRBJ1-5	-	many	TGTGCCAGTAGTTGGAGGACAGAAAATAACCAGCCCCAGCATTTT	CASSWRTENNQPQHF
TRBV7-3	TRBJ2-1	TRBD2	-	TGTGCCAGCAGCTCAATGACTAGCGGGGGGCAGAGCTCCTACAATGAGCAGTTCTTC	CASSSMTSGGQSSYNEQFF
TRBV6-2/TRBV6-3	TRBJ2-7	TRBD2	many	TGTGCCAGCAGTTACTCGATTAGCGGGAGGATAAAAGCCTACGAGCAGTACTTC	CASSYSISGRIKAYEQYF
TRBV27	TRBJ2-5	TRBD2	-	TGTGCCAGCCTAGGGACTAGCGGGGGGGCTTTAGAGACCCAGTACTTC	CASLGTSGGALETQYF
TRBV29-1	TRBJ1-2	TRBD1	many	TGCAGCGCCCTTCGGACAGGGACCTCCAATGGCTACACCTTC	CSALRTGTSNGYTF
TRBV12-3/TRBV12-4	TRBJ1-6	-	-	TGTGCCAGCAGTTTGCAGATTAATTCACCCCTCCACTTT	CASSLQINSPLHF
TRBV7-2	TRBJ1-1	-	many	TGTGCCAGCAGCTTAGATAAGGGGCGGGCTTTCTTT	CASSLDKGRAFF
TRBV19	TRBJ2-7	-	few	TGTGCCAGTACCATCGGACAGGGAGGGCCCTACGAGCAGTACTTC	CASTIGQGGPYEQYF
TRBV7-3	TRBJ2-3	TRBD2	-	TGTGCCAGCAGCTTTAACGGGAGGGCCGCAGATACGCAGTATTTT	CASSFNGRAADTQYF
TRBV10-3	TRBJ2-7	-	few	TGTGCCATCAGTGAGTCGTGGGGGGCGTCCTACGAGCAGTACTTC	CAISESWGASYEQYF
TRBV14	TRBJ2-5	TRBD1	many	TGTGCCAGCAGCCAAGACAGGGGGATCCAAGAGACCCAGTACTTC	CASSQDRGIQETQYF
TRBV20-1	TRBJ2-7	TRBD2	many	TGCAGTGCACCGAGCGGGGGACGGGACGAGCAGTACTTC	CSAPSGGRDEQYF
TRBV5-4	TRBJ2-1	TRBD2	many	TGTGCCAGCAGCTTAGCGGGGGCCTACAATGAGCAGTTCTTC	CASSLAGAYNEQFF
TRBV4-2	TRBJ1-1	-	many	TGTGCCAGCAGCCAAGATCTACTCAACACTGAAGCTTTCTTT	CASSQDLLNTEAFF
TRBV27	TRBJ1-5	-	few	TGTGCCAGCAGTTTATCTCCCCCCACTAGTCAGCCCCAGCATTTT	CASSLSPPTSQPQHF
TRBV7-2	TRBJ1-2	-	-	TGTGCCAGCAGCCTGGGGACATTCGGGGGCTACACCTTC	CASSLGTFGGYTF
TRBV20-1	TRBJ1-3	-	many	TGCAGTGCCCCCTGGGCAGACTCTGGAAACACCATATATTTT	CSAPWADSGNTIYF
TRBV11-2	TRBJ2-3	-	-	TGTGCCAGCAGCTCCCACCACGTTTCAGATACGCAGTATTTT	CASSSHHVSDTQYF
TRBV28	TRBJ2-7	TRBD1	-	TGTGCCAGCAGACCAGGGGGATACAATTCCTACGAGCAGTACTTC	CASRPGGYNSYEQYF
TRBV18	TRBJ2-7	-	many	TGTGCCAGCTCACCAAAGGCAGGGGAAGGCCACGAGCAGTACTTC	CASSPKAGEGHEQYF
TRBV4-1	TRBJ2-7	TRBD1	few	TGCGCCAGCAGCCTCCGACAGGGCTACGAGCAGTACTTC	CASSLRQGYEQYF
TRBV18	TRBJ2-1	-	-	TGTGCCAGCTCACCACAGGGCTACAATGAGCAGTTCTTC	CASSPQGYNEQFF
TRBV11-2	TRBJ2-3	-	-	TGTGCCAGCTGCTGGAAGTCAGATACGCAGTATTTT	CASCWKSDTQYF